What follows are 14 T cell receptor beta chains derived from one specimen sequenced in a study of blood T cell repertoires in COVID-19. Clones were read by immunoSEQ multiplex PCR, and TCRdb kept only the in-frame ones, dropping some. Among over 150,000 clones listed, approximately 80% were seen once. The source material was peripheral blood. The receptor source for this set is a woman in her 50s with acute or convalescent COVID-19.

The genes are TRBV27 and TRBJ1-6; no reliable D call. CDR3 length: 14 residues. The germline CDR1 and CDR2 sequences are MNHEY and SMNVEV (reference sequence). The V end was cut by 3 bases, the J end by 6 bases, with 9 bases between. CDR3 amino acids: CASSFMGANSPLHF. CDR3 DNA: TGTGCCAGCAGTTTCATGGGCGCTAATTCACCCCTCCACTTT.

V and J are TRBV5-1 and TRBJ1-2; D is undetermined. V lost 4 bases, J lost 4 bases, and 11 bases lay in between. Germline V gives CDR1 SGHRS, CDR2 YFSETQ. The CDR3 contains 13 residues. The CDR3 sequence: CASSPDSFYGYTF. CDR3 nucleotides: TGCGCCAGCAGCCCAGACTCATTCTATGGCTACACCTTC.

This chain links TRBV29-1 with TRBJ2-1; D might be TRBD2 (6 bases). The CDR3 totals 15 residues. Trimming removed 7 bases at V and 3 bases at J, with 19 bases between. CDR1 and CDR2 (germline): SQVTM, ANQGSEA. The CDR3 coding sequence is TGCAGCGCTTCACGACCGGAGGGCCTCTACAATGAGCAGTTCTTC. Protein sequence: CSASRPEGLYNEQFF.

The V gene is TRBV15, the J gene TRBJ2-5, with 9 bases aligning to TRBD1. The CDR3 totals 14 residues. Germline trimming cut 1 base from V and 7 bases from J; bases unmatched to any gene: 4. The germline gives CDR1 LNHNV, CDR2 YYDKDF (reference sequence). The CDR3 coding sequence is TGTGCCACCAGCAGAGCAGACAGGGGGTTGACCCAGTACTTC. Protein: CATSRADRGLTQYF.

V gene TRBV10-3 combines with J gene TRBJ2-7, with 8 bases fitting TRBD2. This CDR3 contains 14 residues. V shed 5 bases, J shed 6 bases, and the junction held 9 bases outside the gene matches. The germline CDR1 and CDR2 sequences are ENHRY and SYGVKD. CDR3 nucleotide sequence: TGTGCCATCAGTCCGGGACTAGACGGCCCCGAGCAGTACTTC. Translation: CAISPGLDGPEQYF.

This clone was counted a few times. V gene TRBV2 combines with J gene TRBJ2-7; 10 bases align to TRBD1. V gave up 4 bases and J gave up 10 bases; unmatched junction bases: 4. The CDR3 sequence is 12 residues long. Germline CDR1 SNHLY, CDR2 FYNNEI. This CDR3 reads CASSADRGEQYF. CDR3 DNA sequence: TGTGCCAGCAGTGCGGACAGGGGGGAACAGTACTTC.

The chain has TRBV7-9 and TRBJ1-3, with D unclear. The CDR3 totals 14 residues. Germline CDR1 is SEHNR and CDR2 is FQNEAQ (reference sequence). V was clipped by 3 bases and J by 0 bases, with 6 bases between them. The CDR3 sequence: CASSFLSSGNTIYF. CDR3 DNA sequence: TGTGCCAGCAGCTTTCTGAGCTCTGGAAACACCATATATTTT.

This sequence joins TRBV15 and TRBJ1-2; 9 bases line up with TRBD1. Germline V gene lookup returns CDR1 LNHNV and CDR2 YYDKDF (reference sequence). With 6 bases clipped from V and 6 bases from J, the junction kept 11 bases outside the gene matches. The CDR3 runs 15 residues. CDR3 bases: TGTGCCACCAGTCGCGGACAGGGGACAGTCGATGGCTACACCTTC. Amino acid sequence: CATSRGQGTVDGYTF.

J is TRBJ1-2 and V is TRBV28, with TRBD1 identical over 8 bases. J gave up 6 bases and V 2 bases, and 5 bases lay outside the gene matches. This CDR3 region has 14 residues. The germline gives CDR1 MDHEN, CDR2 SYDVKM. The CDR3 DNA reads as TGTGCCAGCAGTTTACATAGACAGGGGAATGGCTACACCTTC. It specifies CASSLHRQGNGYTF.

This clone was observed once. This chain connects TRBV7-6 to TRBJ1-2; D not resolved. V lost 4 bases and J 7 bases, leaving 13 bases between the germline ends. CDR1 is SGHVS, CDR2 FNYEAQ, per germline. This CDR3 spans 13 amino acids. The CDR3 region is CASSSPGRGGYTF. The CDR3 coding sequence is TGTGCCAGCAGCTCCCCAGGACGGGGTGGCTACACCTTC.

This chain uses TRBV30 with TRBJ2-2; possibly TRBD2 for D (5 bases). The length of the CDR3 is 14 residues. Between the trimmed V and J ends, which lost 0 bases and 5 bases, there was a span of 10 bases. Germline CDR1 is GTSNPN and CDR2 is SVGIG (reference sequence). The CDR3 DNA is TGTGCCTGGAGTGTGGGAGAGCTGACCGGGGAGCTGTTTTTT. It encodes CAWSVGELTGELFF.

V is TRBV2 and J is TRBJ2-1, with 9 bases lining up with TRBD2. V dropped 1 base and J dropped 12; count of bases not matched to a gene: 10. Germline CDR1 SNHLY, CDR2 FYNNEI. The CDR3 loop spans 15 amino acids. The CDR3 region is CASSEVVREGPRQFF. Written as DNA, the CDR3 is TGTGCCAGCAGTGAAGTTGTGCGGGAGGGTCCTAGGCAGTTCTTC.

The chain employs TRBV28 and TRBJ2-7, with 10 bases aligning to TRBD2. Looked up from germline, CDR1 is MDHEN and CDR2 is SYDVKM. The CDR3 covers 17 residues. The V gene end was trimmed by 5 bases and the J gene end by 7 bases; junction bases not matched to a gene: 17. The CDR3 loop is CASSGWNGAGGRGEQYF. CDR3 coding DNA: TGTGCCAGCAGTGGATGGAACGGAGCGGGAGGGAGGGGGGAGCAGTACTTC.

The chain recombines TRBV18 with TRBJ1-1; 9 positions agree with TRBD1. The V gene end was trimmed by 3 bases and the J gene end by 6 bases; junction bases not matched to a gene: 11. The CDR3 length is 16 residues. Germline CDR1 reads KGHSH; CDR2 reads LQKENI. The DNA for the CDR3 is TGTGCCAGCTCACCTCAACCGGGACAGGGTGGTTCTGAAGCTTTCTTT. Its protein product is CASSPQPGQGGSEAFF.